The T cell receptor (beta chain) described here comes from a study of beta chain features in type 1 diabetes. Study-wide points: With patients and controls alike, PCR might favor shorter templates to an equal degree. The question of HLA type influencing TCRB rearrangement was one that remained unresolved here.

Of the isolated RNA, all was reverse transcribed, and so the sequenced material was expressed TCRB transcripts. Here immunoSEQ multiplex PCR was the method, and the copy in TCRdb shows in-frame clones only, minus some. The sample includes over 350,000 clones, more than 13% seen only once; the top ten take about 0.018%. V was pared by 5 bases and J by 2 bases, with 0 bases of the junction left unmatched. The CDR3 totals 12 residues. CDR1 SEHNR and CDR2 FQNEAQ come from the germline V gene (reference sequence). This clone appeared a few times. What it binds is unknown. Each population that was sorted was more than 98% pure.

The TCR comes from a woman aged 18-35 years in good health. The genes are TRBV7-9 and TRBJ2-7, with TRBD1 matching over 7 bases. Sample: naive CD4+ T cells from blood. The CDR3 loop reads CASSQGAYEQYF. The CDR3, as DNA: TGTGCCAGCAGCCAGGGGGCCTACGAGCAGTACTTC.